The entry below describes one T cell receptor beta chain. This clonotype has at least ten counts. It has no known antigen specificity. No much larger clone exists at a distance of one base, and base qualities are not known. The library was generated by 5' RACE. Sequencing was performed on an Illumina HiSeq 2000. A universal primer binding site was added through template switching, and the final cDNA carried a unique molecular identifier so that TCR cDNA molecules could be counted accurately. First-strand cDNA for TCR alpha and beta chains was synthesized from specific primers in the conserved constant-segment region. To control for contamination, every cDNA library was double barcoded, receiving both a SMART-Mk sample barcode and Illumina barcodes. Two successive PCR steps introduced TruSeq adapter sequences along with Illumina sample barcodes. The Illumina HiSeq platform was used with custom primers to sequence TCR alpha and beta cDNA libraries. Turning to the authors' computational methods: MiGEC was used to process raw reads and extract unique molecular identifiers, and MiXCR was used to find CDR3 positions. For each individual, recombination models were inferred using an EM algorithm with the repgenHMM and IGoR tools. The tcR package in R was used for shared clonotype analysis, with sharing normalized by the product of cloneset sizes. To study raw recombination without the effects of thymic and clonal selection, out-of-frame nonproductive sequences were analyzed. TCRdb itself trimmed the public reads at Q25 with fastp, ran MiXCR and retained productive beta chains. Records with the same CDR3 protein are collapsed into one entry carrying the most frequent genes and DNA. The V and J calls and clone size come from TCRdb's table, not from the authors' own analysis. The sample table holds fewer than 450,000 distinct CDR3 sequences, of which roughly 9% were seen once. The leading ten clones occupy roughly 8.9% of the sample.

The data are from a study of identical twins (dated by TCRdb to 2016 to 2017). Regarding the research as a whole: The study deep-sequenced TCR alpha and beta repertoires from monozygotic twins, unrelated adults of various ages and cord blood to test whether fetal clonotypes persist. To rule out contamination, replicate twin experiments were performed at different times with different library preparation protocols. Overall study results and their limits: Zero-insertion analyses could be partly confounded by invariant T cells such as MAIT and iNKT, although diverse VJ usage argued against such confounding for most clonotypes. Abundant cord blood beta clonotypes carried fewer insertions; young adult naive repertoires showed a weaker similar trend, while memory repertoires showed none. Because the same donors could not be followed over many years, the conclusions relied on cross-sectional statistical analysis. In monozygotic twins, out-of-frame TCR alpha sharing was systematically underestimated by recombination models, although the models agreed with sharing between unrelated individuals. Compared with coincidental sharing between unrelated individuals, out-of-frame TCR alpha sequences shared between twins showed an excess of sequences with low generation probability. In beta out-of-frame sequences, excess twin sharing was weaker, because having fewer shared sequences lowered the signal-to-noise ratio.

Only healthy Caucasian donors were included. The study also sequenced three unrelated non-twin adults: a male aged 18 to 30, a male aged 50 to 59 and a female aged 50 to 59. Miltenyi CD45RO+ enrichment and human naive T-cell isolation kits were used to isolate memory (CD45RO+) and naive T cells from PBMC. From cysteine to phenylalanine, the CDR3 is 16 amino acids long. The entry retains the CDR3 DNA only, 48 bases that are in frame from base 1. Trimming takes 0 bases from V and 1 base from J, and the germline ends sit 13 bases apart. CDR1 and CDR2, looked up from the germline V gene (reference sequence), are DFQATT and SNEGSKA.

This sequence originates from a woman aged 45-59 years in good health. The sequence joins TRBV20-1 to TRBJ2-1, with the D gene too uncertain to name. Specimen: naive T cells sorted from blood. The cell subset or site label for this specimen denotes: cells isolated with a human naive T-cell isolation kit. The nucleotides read TGCAGTGCTAGAGATTTCGGGCGCCGTTCCTACAATGAGCAGTTCTTC. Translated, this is CSARDFGRRSYNEQFF.